The next 27 T cell receptor beta chains were all read from a single sample in a study of cytomegalovirus exposure and HLA in healthy donors. A multiplex PCR was run with 60 Vbeta primers and 13 Jbeta primers. The repertoire was sequenced with immunoSEQ multiplex PCR; TCRdb's copy has only in-frame clones and lacks some. The sample has some 160,000 clones; 80% are singletons. Material for sequencing was PBMCs. The receptors shown here come from a male donor in good health and CMV-seropositive.

The V and J genes are TRBV19 and TRBJ1-2, with 9 nucleotides matching TRBD1. The V segment lost 5 bases and the J segment 4 bases; nucleotides outside the gene matches: 14. Germline CDR1 reads LNHDA; CDR2 reads SQIVND (reference sequence). This CDR3 has 17 residues. The CDR3 is CASSLRTGEGLRYGYTF. CDR3 coding DNA: TGTGCCAGTAGTCTCCGGACAGGGGAGGGATTACGCTATGGCTACACCTTC.

The chain recombines TRBV15 with TRBJ2-5; no reliable D call. The length of the CDR3 is 14 residues. Deletions cut 0 bases from V and 5 bases from J, with 10 bases between. CDR1 is LNHNV, CDR2 YYDKDF, per germline (reference sequence). CDR3 DNA: TGTGCCACCAGCAGAGACCAGGCGTCGGAGACCCAGTACTTC. This codes for CATSRDQASETQYF.

This rearrangement joins TRBV11-2 to TRBJ1-1; the D is unclear. CDR3 length: 17 amino acids. CDR1 is SGHAT and CDR2 is FQNNGV in the germline V gene. Trimming stripped 5 bases from V and 0 bases from J, with 19 bases between. CDR3 bases: TGTGCCAGCAGCCCAAGGAGTTGGTCCGAGATGAACACTGAAGCTTTCTTT. Translating it yields CASSPRSWSEMNTEAFF.

The chain carries TRBV7-2 and TRBJ2-7; 13 bases agree with TRBD2. J lost 6 bases, V lost 5 bases, and 7 bases had no gene match. The germline V gene encodes CDR1 SGHTA and CDR2 FQGNSA. The CDR3 is made up of 15 amino acids. CDR3 DNA: TGTGCCAGCAGCGCAACTAGCGGGAGGGCCGGCGAGCAGTACTTC. It specifies CASSATSGRAGEQYF.

The chain combines TRBV11-2 with TRBJ2-5, with 11 nucleotides matching TRBD2. V shed 6 bases and J 1 base; nucleotides not matched to a gene: 4. The length of the CDR3 is 15 residues. In germline, CDR1 is SGHAT, CDR2 FQNNGV. In nucleotides, the CDR3 is TGTGCCAGCAGACCGACTAGCGGGGCCCAAGAGACCCAGTACTTC. Protein sequence: CASRPTSGAQETQYF.

The chain couples TRBV6-1 to TRBJ2-7; 7 nucleotides agree with TRBD1. The CDR3 has 15 residues. J gave up 1 base and V 5 bases, and 8 bases lay outside the gene matches. Germline CDR1 reads MNHNS; CDR2 reads SASEGT. CDR3 sequence reads: CASSSLQGISYEQYF. The CDR3 DNA reads TGTGCCAGCAGTTCCTTACAGGGGATTTCCTACGAGCAGTACTTC.

The V gene is TRBV6-6, the J gene TRBJ2-1; TRBD2 aligns across 14 bases. CDR3 length: 16 residues. The V and J ends lost 5 bases and 2 bases, in that order; junction bases with no gene match: 2. Germline CDR1 is MNHNY and CDR2 is SVGAGI (reference sequence). This CDR3 reads CASSGTSGSPYNEQFF. The CDR3 DNA reads as TGTGCCAGCAGTGGGACTAGCGGGAGTCCCTACAATGAGCAGTTCTTC.

This clone turned up a few times. This rearrangement joins TRBV6-1 to TRBJ2-1; D is possibly TRBD2 (5 bases). Germline CDR1 reads MNHNS; CDR2 reads SASEGT. V lost 7 bases and J 8 bases, leaving 12 bases between the germline ends. This CDR3 region has 12 residues. The CDR3 region is CASTLAGDEQFF. The CDR3 DNA sequence: TGTGCCAGCACCCTCGCGGGTGATGAGCAGTTCTTC.

This chain connects TRBV6-1 to TRBJ1-3, with unresolved D. The CDR3 contains 13 residues. In germline, CDR1 is MNHNS, CDR2 SASEGT. Trimming took 3 bases from V and 0 from J, leaving 3 bases between them. This chain's CDR3 is CASSDNSGNTIYF. In DNA, the CDR3 is TGTGCCAGCAGTGACAACTCTGGAAACACCATATATTTT.

This chain links TRBV7-2 with TRBJ1-5; tentative D call: TRBD1 (6 bases). Germline CDR1 SGHTA, CDR2 FQGNSA. This CDR3 is built from 17 residues. Trimming removed 5 bases at V and 0 bases at J, with 17 bases between. The CDR3 spells CASSVNRAPGSNQPQHF. CDR3 in DNA: TGTGCCAGCAGCGTAAACAGGGCCCCGGGTAGCAATCAGCCCCAGCATTTT.

V usage is TRBV30 and J usage is TRBJ1-3, with D possibly TRBD1 on 6 matching bases. V was trimmed by 2 bases and J by 3 bases, leaving 11 bases between them. The CDR3 length is 14 residues. Germline-derived CDR1 and CDR2 are GTSNPN and SVGIG (reference sequence). CDR3 nucleotide sequence: TGTGCCTGGAGTCCGGACAGAATTGGAAACACCATATATTTT. Protein: CAWSPDRIGNTIYF.

This clone was seen a handful of times. The chain employs TRBV5-5 and TRBJ2-7; possibly TRBD2 for D (6 bases). Germline V gene lookup returns CDR1 SGHKS and CDR2 YYEKEE (reference sequence). The CDR3 runs 16 residues. The germline V and J ends were trimmed by 0 bases and 2 bases, with 15 bases remaining between them. CDR3 sequence: CASSLARGYPPYEQYF. CDR3 nucleotides: TGTGCCAGCAGCTTGGCCCGGGGGTACCCTCCCTACGAGCAGTACTTC.

This chain uses TRBV28 with TRBJ1-1; weak D call: TRBD1 (5 bases). The V end lost 2 bases, the J end lost 1 base, and 8 bases lay between the germline ends. This CDR3 has 14 amino acids. The V gene's germline CDR1 is MDHEN and CDR2 SYDVKM. This chain's CDR3 is CASSLVRENTEAFF. Written as DNA, the CDR3 is TGTGCCAGCAGTTTAGTCAGGGAGAACACTGAAGCTTTCTTT.

The rearrangement joins TRBV19 to TRBJ2-7; 7 bases are shared with TRBD2. CDR3 length: 17 residues. The V gene's germline CDR1 is LNHDA and CDR2 SQIVND (reference sequence). The V gene end was trimmed by 2 bases and the J gene end by 5 bases; junction bases not matched to a gene: 15. The CDR3 nucleotides read TGTGCCAGTAGTATATATGGAGGGGAGGGCTTGACCCACGAGCAGTACTTC. It yields the protein CASSIYGGEGLTHEQYF.

This clone has only one observation. This chain joins TRBV27 and TRBJ1-5; D is unresolved. The CDR3 totals 12 residues. Per germline, CDR1 MNHEY and CDR2 SMNVEV (reference sequence). The ends were cut back, 3 bases at V and 6 bases at J, with 6 bases in the middle. CDR3 region: CASSFISQPQHF. CDR3 nucleotide sequence: TGTGCCAGCAGTTTTATCTCTCAGCCCCAGCATTTT.

V is TRBV5-6 and J is TRBJ2-3; TRBD1 is a possible D gene (6 bases). V was pared by 4 bases and J by 4 bases, with 16 bases between. This CDR3 contains 15 residues. Germline loops: CDR1 SGHDT, CDR2 YYEEEE. The CDR3 protein is CASSELQGWADTQYF. The CDR3 DNA is TGTGCCAGCAGCGAGCTCCAGGGGTGGGCAGATACGCAGTATTTT.

The chain carries TRBV11-1 and TRBJ1-1, with D maybe TRBD1 (5 bases). The CDR3 spans 14 residues. The germline V gene has CDR1 SGHAT and CDR2 FQDESV (reference sequence). Trimming left V 4 bases short and J 2 bases short, with 11 bases between. The CDR3 DNA follows: TGTGCCAGCAGCTCTTTGGGGGGAAACACTGAAGCTTTCTTT. Protein sequence: CASSSLGGNTEAFF.

This clone appeared once. The V and J genes are TRBV7-2 and TRBJ2-5; possibly TRBD2 for D (5 bases). The CDR3 totals 14 residues. In germline, CDR1 is SGHTA, CDR2 FQGNSA. The V gene lost 5 bases and the J gene lost 2 bases, with 12 bases spanning the gap. This chain's CDR3 is CASSVHSGQETQYF. In DNA form, the CDR3 reads TGTGCCAGCAGCGTTCATTCGGGACAAGAGACCCAGTACTTC.

The rearrangement joins TRBV2 to TRBJ2-7; the D is unclear. Per germline, CDR1 SNHLY and CDR2 FYNNEI. This CDR3 comprises 13 residues. V lost 2 bases and J 0 bases, leaving 5 bases between the germline ends. CDR3 sequence: CASSESRSYEQYF. CDR3 nucleotide sequence: TGTGCCAGCAGTGAATCCCGCTCCTACGAGCAGTACTTC.

A few counts support this clone. The CDR3, as DNA: TGTGCCAGCAGCTTACGCGGTGGACAGGTGGGATACGAGCAGTACTTC. As protein: CASSLRGGQVGYEQYF. This chain links TRBV7-8 with TRBJ2-7; TRBD1 matches at 7 bases. The CDR3 has 16 residues. J lost 4 bases, V lost 2 bases, and 11 bases had no gene match. The V gene's germline CDR1 is SGHVS and CDR2 FQNEAQ.

The V gene is TRBV9, the J gene TRBJ1-4; possibly TRBD1 for D (5 bases). Looked up from germline, CDR1 is SGDLS and CDR2 is YYNGEE. V was pared by 3 bases and J by 7 bases, with 13 bases between. This CDR3 is built from 14 residues. CDR3 sequence (DNA): TGTGCCAGCAGCGCCAGACAGTTAAGTGAAAAACTGTTTTTT. Amino acids: CASSARQLSEKLFF.

The chain joins TRBV7-3 to TRBJ2-3; TRBD2 might be the D (5 bases). Germline V gene lookup returns CDR1 SGHTA and CDR2 FQGTGA. This CDR3 is 13 amino acids long. The V end lost 5 bases, the J end lost 2 bases, and 8 bases lay between the germline ends. This CDR3 is CASSPDFTDTQYF. In DNA, the CDR3 is TGTGCCAGCAGCCCGGACTTCACAGATACGCAGTATTTT. Full variable domain (rest looked up from reference TRBV7-3 and TRBJ2-3): GAGVSQTPSNKVTEKGKYVELRCDPISGHTALYWYRQSLGQGPEFLIYFQGTGAADDSGLPNDRFFAVRPEGSVSTLKIQRTERGDSAVYLCASSPDFTDTQYFGPGTRLTVL.

This clone was seen only a few times. The genes are TRBV19 and TRBJ1-6, with 8 bases fitting TRBD1. Trimming at V came to 5 bases and at J to 6 bases, leaving 6 bases not matched to a gene. Germline CDR1 and CDR2: LNHDA and SQIVND (reference sequence). The CDR3 is made up of 15 amino acids. The CDR3 loop reads CASSPPTGGNSPLHF. The CDR3 DNA reads TGTGCCAGTAGTCCCCCAACAGGGGGTAATTCACCCCTCCACTTT. The variable domain in full, with the rest retrieved from reference TRBV19 and TRBJ1-6, is DGGITQSPKYLFRKEGQNVTLSCEQNLNHDAMYWYRQDPGQGLRLIYYSQIVNDFQKGDIAEGYSVSREKKESFPLTVTSAQKNPTAFYLCASSPPTGGNSPLHFGNGTRLTVT.

The chain combines TRBV18 with TRBJ1-1; a weak D match, TRBD1 (5 bases). This CDR3 is built from 15 residues. CDR1 KGHSH and CDR2 LQKENI come from the germline V gene. Trimming took off 1 base at V and 2 bases at J, with 11 bases between the two ends. CDR3 bases: TGTGCCAGCTCACCACTCCAAACAGGTAACACTGAAGCTTTCTTT. Its translation is CASSPLQTGNTEAFF.

The J gene is TRBJ1-5, the V gene TRBV6-6; 8 bases line up with TRBD1. Unmatched junction bases numbered 10, after V lost 5 bases and J lost 4 bases. CDR3 size: 16 residues. Germline CDR1 MNHNY, CDR2 SVGAGI (reference sequence). CDR3 sequence: CASSPDRDRPNQPQHF. The CDR3 region has the DNA TGTGCCAGCAGTCCTGACCGGGACAGGCCGAATCAGCCCCAGCATTTT.

The chain joins TRBV10-1 to TRBJ2-1, with D maybe TRBD2 (6 bases). V lost 6 bases and J lost 9, with 27 bases in between. From germline, CDR1 is WNHNN and CDR2 SYGVQD (reference sequence). The CDR3 loop spans 17 amino acids. CDR3 coding DNA: TGCGCCAGCAGCGTCCTCCGCCCGGGGAGGAGGTTAGCTGAGCAGTTCTTC. Translated, it gives CASSVLRPGRRLAEQFF.

V gene TRBV14 combines with J gene TRBJ1-4; no reliable D call. The CDR3 runs to 15 residues. The V and J ends lost 1 base and 5 bases respectively, with 11 bases between them. Looked up from germline, CDR1 is SGHDN and CDR2 is FVKESK. The CDR3, as DNA: TGTGCCAGCAGCCAAGGCCAGTACAAGAATGAAAAACTGTTTTTT. Amino acids: CASSQGQYKNEKLFF.